The table lists the clone carrying this T cell receptor (beta chain) with many counts. Its antigen is not identified. The data stem from a study of CD8 T cells in ankylosing spondylitis. Broader study findings: Disease-linked clones were reportedly significantly enriched in matched ankylosing spondylitis synovial fluid. Blood of patients with ankylosing spondylitis appeared to be characterized by a TCR beta motif of eight highly homologous variants.

In TCRdb, the 5' RACE reads were re-called with MiXCR into one record per CDR3 protein. The table has tens of thousands of distinct CDR3 sequences, 3% seen once. Trimming removed 0 bases at V and 5 bases at J, with 24 bases between. The V gene's germline CDR1 is SGDLS and CDR2 YYNGEE. The CDR3 is 19 amino acids. The sample comprised blood, either unsorted or a sorted T cell fraction (not recorded which). The V gene is TRBV9, the J gene TRBJ2-1; TRBD2 is a possible D gene (6 bases). This receptor was obtained from a male donor with ankylosing spondylitis or in good health (not recorded which). The CDR3 protein is CASSVDSGAGSGKNNEQFF. Here the CDR3 DNA reads TGTGCCAGCAGCGTAGATTCAGGCGCCGGGAGCGGCAAGAACAATGAGCAGTTCTTC.